These T cell receptor beta chains were read from a single sample in a study of memory CD4+ T cells and cytomegalovirus serostatus. Assay used: immunoSEQ multiplex PCR; TCRdb lists only in-frame clones, some missing. Of about 54,000 clones listed, around 81% were seen once; the top ten hold roughly 1.7%. Sequencing was carried out using memory CD4+ T cells from blood. The receptors were sampled from an adult in good health and CMV-seronegative. The CDR3 runs from the conserved cysteine through the conserved F or W. D genes are given only for firm matches. Size is stated for part of the rows, as once, few or many counts, or as a class when the clone is expanded.

v_call,j_call,d_call,clone_size,cdr3_aa,cdr3_nt
TRBV5-8,TRBJ2-7,TRBD1,-,CASSQRTGSSYEQYF,TGTGCCAGCAGCCAGCGGACAGGGAGCTCCTACGAGCAGTACTTC
TRBV11-2,TRBJ1-1,-,-,CASSLTSPGTEAFF,TGTGCCAGCAGCTTAACTTCTCCGGGCACTGAAGCTTTCTTT
TRBV7-9,TRBJ1-1,TRBD1,-,CASSLATGTAEAFF,TGTGCCAGCAGCTTAGCGACAGGGACCGCTGAAGCTTTCTTT
TRBV28,TRBJ2-1,TRBD1,-,CASSLALGQVGLTLSLNEQFF,TGTGCCAGCAGTTTAGCCTTAGGACAGGTCGGCCTAACCCTCTCACTTAATGAGCAGTTCTTC
TRBV28,TRBJ1-5,-,-,CASSATVPNQPQHF,TGTGCCAGCAGTGCGACGGTCCCCAATCAGCCCCAGCATTTT
TRBV19,TRBJ1-1,-,-,CASRNGLAANTEAFF,TGTGCCAGTCGGAATGGGTTGGCCGCGAACACTGAAGCTTTCTTT
TRBV27,TRBJ2-6,-,few,CASSGQTYSGANVLTF,TGTGCCAGCTCCGGACAGACCTACTCTGGGGCCAACGTCCTGACTTTC
TRBV9,TRBJ2-3,-,once,CASSSRTDTQYF,TGTGCCAGCAGCTCTCGGACAGATACGCAGTATTTT
TRBV4-1,TRBJ1-5,-,-,CASSQPDIYQPQHF,TGCGCCAGCAGCCAGCCGGACATTTATCAGCCCCAGCATTTT
TRBV28,TRBJ1-1,-,few,CASSLTALRGTEAFF,TGTGCCAGCAGTTTAACTGCTCTGAGGGGCACTGAAGCTTTCTTT
TRBV5-1,TRBJ2-2,-,-,CASSENVGGGTGELFF,TGCGCCAGCAGCGAAAATGTCGGGGGAGGAACCGGGGAGCTGTTTTTT
TRBV7-8,TRBJ1-1,-,-,CASSFRASSLQAEAFF,TGTGCCAGCAGCTTCAGGGCCTCGTCGCTCCAGGCTGAAGCTTTCTTT
TRBV9,TRBJ1-1,-,-,CASSGRVGTEAFF,TGTGCCAGCAGCGGTCGGGTGGGGACTGAAGCTTTCTTT
TRBV7-8,TRBJ2-7,-,few,CASSLYTKEEQYF,TGTGCCAGCAGCCTATACACAAAGGAGGAGCAGTACTTC